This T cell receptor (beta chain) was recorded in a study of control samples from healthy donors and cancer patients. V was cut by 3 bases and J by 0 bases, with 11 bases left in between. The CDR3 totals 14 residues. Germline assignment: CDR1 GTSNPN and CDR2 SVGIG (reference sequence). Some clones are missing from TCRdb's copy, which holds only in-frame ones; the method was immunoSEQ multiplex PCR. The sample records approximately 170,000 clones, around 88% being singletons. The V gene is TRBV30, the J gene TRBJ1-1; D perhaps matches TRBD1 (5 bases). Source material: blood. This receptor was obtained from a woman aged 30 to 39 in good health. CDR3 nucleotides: TGTGCCTGGAGCAGGGTAGGAGTGAACACTGAAGCTTTCTTT. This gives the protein CAWSRVGVNTEAFF.